Detailed here is one TCR beta chain. What it recognizes is unknown. The entry originates in a study of T-cell reconstitution after alpha-beta-depleted transplantation in children. Preparing the TCRbeta library involved the use of unique molecular identifiers. From the PCR reads, TCRdb called clonotypes with MiXCR, one entry per CDR3 protein. Here the sample spans roughly 4,200 distinct CDR3 sequences, roughly a fifth being singletons. CDR1 DFQATT and CDR2 SNEGSKA come from the germline V gene (reference sequence). The length of the CDR3 is 14 residues. V was trimmed by 0 bases and J by 4 bases, leaving 10 bases between them. Study-wide results and caveats: There were reportedly several hundred expanded graft clones from which alpha-beta T cells came about two months after transplant. Day-60 TCRbeta diversity that was high in some patients was derived from surviving recipient T cells and thymic progenitors. Counts and diversity of T cells one year after transplant came mostly from newly produced T cells.

The chain employs TRBV20-1 and TRBJ1-3; D is undetermined. The starting material was PBMCs, mostly from graft donor cells, obtained 180 days after TCRalphabeta/CD19-depleted stem cell transplant. The sequence came from a male patient aged 2-15 years who had a stem cell transplant for acute lymphoblastic leukemia, so the T cells may come from the graft donor. The CDR3 DNA is TGCAGTGCTAGAGATAGGGTGGCCGGAAACACCATATATTTT. Translating gives CSARDRVAGNTIYF.